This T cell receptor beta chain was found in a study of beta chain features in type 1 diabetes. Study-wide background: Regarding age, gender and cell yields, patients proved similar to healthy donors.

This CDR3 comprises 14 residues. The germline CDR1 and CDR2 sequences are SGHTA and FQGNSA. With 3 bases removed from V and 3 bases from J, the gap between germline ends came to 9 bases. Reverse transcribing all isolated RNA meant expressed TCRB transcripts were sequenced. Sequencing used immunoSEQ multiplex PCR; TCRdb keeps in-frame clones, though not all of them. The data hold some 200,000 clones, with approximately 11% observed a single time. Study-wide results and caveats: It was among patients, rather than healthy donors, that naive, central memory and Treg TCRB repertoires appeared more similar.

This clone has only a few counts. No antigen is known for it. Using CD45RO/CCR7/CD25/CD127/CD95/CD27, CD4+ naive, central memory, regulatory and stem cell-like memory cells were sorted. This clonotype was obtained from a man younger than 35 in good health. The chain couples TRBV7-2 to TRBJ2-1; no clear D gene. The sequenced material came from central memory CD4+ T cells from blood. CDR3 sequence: CASSFGFLYNEQFF. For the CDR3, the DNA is TGTGCCAGCAGCTTCGGGTTTCTCTACAATGAGCAGTTCTTC.